The 9 T cell receptor beta chains below come from one sample, sequenced in a study of tissue T cells after allogeneic stem cell transplantation. The time point: mouse harvest day 7 after allogeneic transplant. Tail vein injection delivered 10^7 T-cell-depleted bone marrow cells and 10^6 splenic CD5+ T cells. Assay used: immunoSEQ multiplex PCR; TCRdb lists only in-frame clones, some missing. There are 8,500 to 9,000 clones in the sample; 44% occur only once, and approximately 1.5% lies in the top ten. The sequenced sample was skin. The receptors originated from a female BALB/c mouse given C57BL/6 T cells with graft-versus-host disease after an allogeneic hematopoietic cell transplant.

Concerning this clone itself: These gene names are mouse names. The DNA read from the CDR3 is TGTGCCAGCAGCTTAGCAGGGGATGAACAGTAC. This sequence encodes CASSLAGDEQY. The full CDR3 protein reads CASSLAGDEQYF. This sequence joins TRBV3 and TRBJ2-7; tentative D call: TRBD1 (5 bases). Read sequence stops 1 residue before the CDR3 end, and the germline J gene provides the missing end. There are 12 residues in the CDR3. Trimming cost V 0 bases and J 5 bases, with 5 bases left between them. The germline gives CDR1 SNHLY, CDR2 FYNGKV (reference sequence).

Regarding this clone: The genes are named according to mouse. This CDR3 is CASSRGLGSQNTLYF. The covered CDR3 bases are TGTGCCAGCTCTCGGGGACTGGGGAGTCAAAACACCTTGTAC. V is TRBV12-1 and J is TRBJ2-4, with 10 bases that match TRBD2. The CDR3 end is not reached by the read, which stops 1 residue before it; the germline J gene fills it in. The CDR3 spans 15 residues. J gave up 0 bases and V 2 bases, and 1 base lay outside the gene matches. Per the germline V gene, CDR1 is SGHSN and CDR2 is HYEKVE.

Relative to its sample, this clone is medium-sized (0.01 to 0.1%). Germline and genes here are mouse. The missing CDR3 end, 1 residue past where the read stops, is filled in from the germline J gene. The J gene is TRBJ1-3, the V gene TRBV26; 12 bases agree with TRBD1. Germline V CDR1 and CDR2: KGHPV, FQNQEV (reference sequence). This CDR3 has 15 residues. Losses at the gene ends were 6 bases for V and 3 bases for J; bases not matched to a gene: 3. The sequenced part of the CDR3 DNA is TGTGCCAGCAGCAGGGACAGGGGGCTTGGAAATACGCTCTAT. This codes for CASSRDRGLGNTLY. The full CDR3 sequence reads CASSRDRGLGNTLYF. Supplemented by reference TRBV26 and TRBJ1-3, the full variable domain reads NSKVIQTPRYLVKGQGQKAKMRCIPEKGHPVVFWYQQNKNNEFKFLINFQNQEVLQQIDMTEKRFSAECPSNSPCSLEIQSSEAGDSALYLCASSRDRGLGNTLYFGEGSRLIVV.

This clone was detected only a few times. These gene names are mouse names. The read falls 1 residue short of the CDR3 end, and the missing part is taken from the germline J gene. The rearrangement links TRBV3 to TRBJ1-5; no firm D call. Germline loops: CDR1 SNHLY, CDR2 FYNGKV (reference sequence). V shed 1 base and J shed 4 bases, with 5 bases lying between them. The CDR3 is 13 amino acids. The chain's CDR3 is CASSLVRNQAPLF. The DNA read from the CDR3 is TGTGCCAGCAGCTTAGTAAGAAACCAGGCTCCGCTT.

Of note for this clone: Gene names are mouse gene names. Read sequence stops 1 residue before the CDR3 end, and the germline J gene provides the missing end. This rearrangement joins TRBV23 to TRBJ1-1; the table calls TRBD1, which could not be checked here. The CDR3 sequence is 13 residues long. Germline lookup yields CDR1 KGHTA and CDR2 FQNQQP. The part of the CDR3 DNA that was read is TGCTCCAGCAGTCAAGAAGGGAACACAGAAGTCTTC. Translation: CSSSQEGNTEVF. From start to end, the CDR3 is CSSSQEGNTEVFF.

This clone occurred a few times. Genes here carry mouse names. The read is 1 residue too short to cover the CDR3 end, so that end is filled in from the germline J gene. V usage is TRBV24 and J usage is TRBJ2-5; 7 bases are shared with TRBD1. Germline V gene lookup returns CDR1 KGHTA and CDR2 FRNEEI. The ends lost 1 base at V and 2 bases at J; junction bases unmatched: 0. This CDR3 has 14 amino acids. Incomplete CDR3 DNA: TGTGCCAGCAGTCTGTCAGGGGGCCAAGACACCCAGTAC. This sequence encodes CASSLSGGQDTQY. The CDR3 as a whole reads CASSLSGGQDTQYF.

This clone was recorded a few times. Mouse germline and gene names are used. With the read ending 1 residue before the CDR3 end, the germline J gene is used to fill in that end. The chain is built from TRBV26 and TRBJ1-2; D perhaps matches TRBD1 (5 bases). Trimming removed 4 bases from V and 1 base from J, with 7 bases in between. The CDR3 runs 13 residues. Germline V gives CDR1 KGHPV, CDR2 FQNQEV (reference sequence). CDR3 sequence reads: CASSPGLNSDYTF. The CDR3 bases that were read are TGTGCCAGCAGTCCGGGACTAAACTCCGACTACACC.

With regard to this clone: These gene names are mouse names. Sequencing ends 1 residue short of the CDR3 end; the germline J gene provides the rest. The chain has TRBV15 and TRBJ2-2, with 7 nucleotides matching TRBD2. Germline V lookup: CDR1 SGHND, CDR2 FRSKSL. The CDR3 is 15 residues long. The ends lost 3 bases at V and 2 bases at J; junction bases unmatched: 3. The CDR3 spells CASSFQLGNTGQLYF. The DNA read from the CDR3 is TGTGCCAGCAGTTTCCAACTGGGGAACACCGGGCAGCTCTAC.

The sample holds a few counts of this clone. Germline and genes here are mouse. The covered CDR3 bases are TGTGGTGCCGGACAGATTTCCAACGAAAGATTATTT. It is translated as CGAGQISNERLF. The CDR3 reads in full as CGAGQISNERLFF. This chain uses TRBV20 with TRBJ1-4; maybe TRBD1 (6 bases). The observed sequence ends 1 residue before the CDR3 terminus, with the missing tail filled in from the germline J gene. V shed 6 bases and J shed 0 bases, with 8 bases lying between them. The CDR3 length is 13 residues. Germline-derived CDR1 and CDR2 are GFQATS and STVNSAI.